This entry describes one TCR beta chain. Authors' analysis steps: Estimation of nucleated cell counts relied on the amplification of reference gene primers. Measured with immunoSEQ multiplex PCR; TCRdb has only the in-frame clones, and not every one. That table is the source of V, J and clone size, and D and trimming were worked out from the DNA. The repertoire holds 350,000 to 450,000 clones, with roughly 89% as singletons. This sample is drawn from a study of blood T cell repertoires in COVID-19. The wider study: T cells, B-cell-depleted T cells, or PBMCs provided the cDNA or gDNA that served as material.

Per the germline V gene, CDR1 is SGHAT and CDR2 is FQNNGV. V lost 0 bases and J 7 bases, leaving 12 bases between the germline ends. The CDR3 is made up of 15 amino acids. Participant ages covered roughly 18 to 89 years across 24 US areas. The V and J genes are TRBV11-2 and TRBJ1-4; D perhaps matches TRBD1 (5 bases). This clonotype was obtained from a woman in her thirties who had recovered from COVID-19. The sequencing sample was made of PBMCs or T cells enriched from blood (not recorded which). CDR3: CASSLDRGVTEKLFF. CDR3 DNA: TGTGCCAGCAGCTTAGATCGGGGGGTAACTGAAAAACTGTTTTTT.